Following are 31 T cell receptor beta chains from one sample sequenced in a study of T cell clones after liver transplantation. The table came from immunoSEQ multiplex PCR; TCRdb's copy has only in-frame clones and leaves some out. There are about 72,000 clones in the sample; under 95% occur only once, and about 2.5% lies in the top ten. The specimen comprised CD4+ T cells from blood, sampled before liver transplant. These receptors all come from a human donor who received a liver transplant.

This clone was detected only once. V gene TRBV9 combines with J gene TRBJ2-5, with TRBD2 matching over 7 bases. Germline values: CDR1 SGDLS, CDR2 YYNGEE. Germline trimming cut 0 bases from V and 1 base from J; bases unmatched to any gene: 6. CDR3 size: 16 residues. CDR3 nucleotide sequence: TGTGCCAGCAGCGTAGGCCCCGGGGGGTCCCAAGAGACCCAGTACTTC. Translation: CASSVGPGGSQETQYF.

The chain uses TRBV19 and TRBJ2-3; 8 nucleotides match TRBD2. The CDR3 spans 16 residues. V shed 5 bases and J 1 base; nucleotides not matched to a gene: 8. Germline CDR1 reads LNHDA; CDR2 reads SQIVND (reference sequence). CDR3 residues: CASSPWTSYGTDTQYF. The CDR3 nucleotides read TGTGCCAGTAGTCCATGGACTAGCTACGGCACAGATACGCAGTATTTT.

The CDR3 nucleotides are TGTGCCAGCAGTTTGTTCGATATAGACCTAGCGGGAGAAGGTACCGGGGAGCTGTTTTTT. Its translation is CASSLFDIDLAGEGTGELFF. V gene TRBV27 combines with J gene TRBJ2-2, with 10 bases that match TRBD2. The germline V gene encodes CDR1 MNHEY and CDR2 SMNVEV (reference sequence). This CDR3 is built from 20 residues. V lost 3 bases to trimming and J lost 5 bases; unmatched junction nucleotides: 18.

The chain uses TRBV11-2 and TRBJ2-1; the D gene is possibly TRBD1 (5 bases). Trimming pared 4 bases from V and 0 bases from J, leaving 7 bases between. CDR1 and CDR2 (germline): SGHAT, FQNNGV. The CDR3 contains 14 residues. For the CDR3, the DNA is TGTGCCAGCAGCTCAGGGTCCTCCTACAATGAGCAGTTCTTC. Its protein product is CASSSGSSYNEQFF.

The V call is TRBV7-2, the J call TRBJ2-1; the match to TRBD2 covers 9 bases. The J segment lost 7 bases and the V segment lost 3 bases, leaving 7 bases of the junction unmatched. Germline CDR1 reads SGHTA; CDR2 reads FQGNSA. The CDR3 covers 15 residues. As DNA, the CDR3 is TGTGCCAGCAGCTTCGTTAGCGGGAGTGGGAATGAGCAGTTCTTC. Protein product: CASSFVSGSGNEQFF. Looking up the rest from reference TRBV7-2 and TRBJ2-1 gives the full variable domain: GAGVSQSPSNKVTEKGKDVELRCDPISGHTALYWYRQSLGQGLEFLIYFQGNSAPDKSGLPSDRFSAERTGGSVSTLTIQRTQQEDSAVYLCASSFVSGSGNEQFFGPGTRLTVL.

The gene calls are TRBV4-3 and TRBJ2-5, with D perhaps TRBD2 (5 bases). Germline CDR1 reads LGHNA; CDR2 reads YSLEER. Trimming took off 5 bases at V and 8 bases at J, with 12 bases between the two ends. There are 12 residues in the CDR3. The CDR3 is CASSWGAGTQYF. DNA for the CDR3: TGCGCCAGCAGCTGGGGAGCAGGAACCCAGTACTTC.

The V gene is TRBV7-2, the J gene TRBJ2-5; no definite D call. The V end lost 5 bases, the J end lost 5 bases, and 12 bases lay between the germline ends. Germline-derived CDR1 and CDR2 are SGHTA and FQGNSA. CDR3 length: 13 amino acids. CDR3 in DNA: TGTGCCAGCAGCCAAGATCTTGGGGAGACCCAGTACTTC. Translation gives CASSQDLGETQYF. Variable domain in full (rest from reference TRBV7-2 and TRBJ2-5): GAGVSQSPSNKVTEKGKDVELRCDPISGHTALYWYRQSLGQGLEFLIYFQGNSAPDKSGLPSDRFSAERTGGSVSTLTIQRTQQEDSAVYLCASSQDLGETQYFGPGTRLLVL.

This clone is labeled as medium-sized (0.01 to 0.1%). The rearrangement joins TRBV5-1 to TRBJ1-1, with D unresolved. Germline loops: CDR1 SGHRS, CDR2 YFSETQ. The germline V and J ends were trimmed by 5 bases and 5 bases, with 7 bases remaining between them. CDR3 length: 11 residues. CDR3 sequence (DNA): TGCGCCAGCAGTGAGGAAACTGAAGCTTTCTTT. This encodes CASSEETEAFF.

The V and J genes are TRBV19 and TRBJ2-3, with 9 positions matching TRBD2. Germline V lookup: CDR1 LNHDA, CDR2 SQIVND (reference sequence). The CDR3 extends over 15 amino acids. V gave up 6 bases and J gave up 0 bases; unmatched junction bases: 4. CDR3 region: CASRRLAVSTDTQYF. The DNA for the CDR3 is TGTGCCAGTAGACGACTAGCGGTTAGCACAGATACGCAGTATTTT. The full variable domain, rest sourced from reference TRBV19 and TRBJ2-3, is DGGITQSPKYLFRKEGQNVTLSCEQNLNHDAMYWYRQDPGQGLRLIYYSQIVNDFQKGDIAEGYSVSREKKESFPLTVTSAQKNPTAFYLCASRRLAVSTDTQYFGPGTRLTVL.

The CDR3 region has the DNA TGTGCCAGCAGCGTCACACCGGGCGGGGACTACTACGAGCAGTACTTC. Protein sequence: CASSVTPGGDYYEQYF. J is TRBJ2-7 and V is TRBV9; 7 bases are shared with TRBD2. Germline CDR1 reads SGDLS; CDR2 reads YYNGEE. V shed 2 bases and J 3 bases; nucleotides not matched to a gene: 11. The CDR3 has 16 amino acids.

This clone was detected a few times. The CDR3 bases are TGTGCCTGGAGTGTACCGGGTAATTCACCCCTCCACTTT. This gives the protein CAWSVPGNSPLHF. The chain uses TRBV30 and TRBJ1-6; D is uncertain. V lost 0 bases and J 6 bases, leaving 6 bases between the germline ends. This CDR3 spans 13 amino acids. The germline CDR1 and CDR2 sequences are GTSNPN and SVGIG (reference sequence).

This clone was counted a single time. The chain joins TRBV19 to TRBJ1-2, with TRBD1 as a possible D gene (5 bases). Trimming left V 3 bases short and J 6 bases short, with 14 bases between. Germline assignment: CDR1 LNHDA and CDR2 SQIVND (reference sequence). CDR3 size: 14 residues. Here the CDR3 reads CASSINQGTDGYTF. The CDR3 DNA follows: TGTGCCAGTAGTATTAATCAGGGAACTGATGGCTACACCTTC.

The rearrangement uses TRBV5-1 and TRBJ2-7, with a possible D match to TRBD2 (6 bases). Germline V lookup: CDR1 SGHRS, CDR2 YFSETQ. This CDR3 comprises 13 residues. The ends were cut back, 5 bases at V and 4 bases at J, with 13 bases in the middle. The DNA for the CDR3 is TGCGCCAGCAGAGTTAAACGGGGGTACGAGCAGTACTTC. Translating gives CASRVKRGYEQYF.

V usage is TRBV7-3 and J usage is TRBJ2-3, with D unclear. The CDR3 consists of 15 residues. The germline CDR1 and CDR2 sequences are SGHTA and FQGTGA. V shed 5 bases and J shed 0 bases, with 12 bases lying between them. CDR3: CASSRMGGSTDTQYF. DNA for the CDR3: TGTGCCAGCAGCCGGATGGGCGGTAGCACAGATACGCAGTATTTT.

The genes are TRBV27 and TRBJ1-1; 9 positions agree with TRBD1. Per the germline V gene, CDR1 is MNHEY and CDR2 is SMNVEV (reference sequence). J gave up 3 bases and V 6 bases, and 5 bases lay outside the gene matches. This CDR3 is built from 14 residues. This CDR3 reads CASRAGTGYTEAFF. CDR3 in DNA: TGTGCCAGCAGAGCCGGGACAGGGTACACTGAAGCTTTCTTT.

The chain recombines TRBV9 with TRBJ2-1; D gene ambiguous. Trimming removed 3 bases from V and 3 bases from J, with 7 bases in between. This CDR3 contains 13 residues. Per the germline V gene, CDR1 is SGDLS and CDR2 is YYNGEE. For the CDR3, the DNA is TGTGCCAGCAGCGGGAGATTCTACAATGAGCAGTTCTTC. It encodes CASSGRFYNEQFF.

The V call is TRBV30, the J call TRBJ1-4, with 7 bases that match TRBD1. In germline, CDR1 is GTSNPN, CDR2 SVGIG (reference sequence). J lost 7 bases, V lost 1 base, and 6 bases had no gene match. This CDR3 is built from 14 residues. CDR3 in DNA: TGTGCCTGGAGTGGGAACAGGGGAAGTGAAAAACTGTTTTTT. The encoded protein is CAWSGNRGSEKLFF.

In DNA, the CDR3 is TGTGCCAGCAGCGTAGGGGCCACCTTAGCGGGAGTTCCCTACGAGCAGTACTTC. Amino acid sequence: CASSVGATLAGVPYEQYF. J is TRBJ2-7 and V is TRBV9; 9 bases map to TRBD2. CDR1 is SGDLS and CDR2 is YYNGEE in the germline V gene. J gave up 2 bases and V 0 bases, and 12 bases lay outside the gene matches. The CDR3 extends over 18 amino acids. Full variable domain (remainder filled in from reference TRBV9 and TRBJ2-7): DSGVTQTPKHLITATGQRVTLRCSPRSGDLSVYWYQQSLDQGLQFLIQYYNGEERAKGNILERFSAQQFPDLHSELNLSSLELGDSALYFCASSVGATLAGVPYEQYFGPGTRLTVT.

The chain combines TRBV2 with TRBJ1-5; D may be TRBD1 (6 bases). CDR1 and CDR2 (germline): SNHLY, FYNNEI. There are 14 residues in the CDR3. The V end lost 2 bases, the J end lost 5 bases, and 10 bases lay between the germline ends. This CDR3 is CASSEQGYDQPQHF. The CDR3 nucleotides read TGTGCCAGCAGTGAACAGGGGTACGATCAGCCCCAGCATTTT.

This clone was counted once. This rearrangement joins TRBV27 to TRBJ1-1; D is unclear. With 5 bases removed from V and 1 base from J, the gap between germline ends came to 8 bases. CDR3 size: 13 residues. Germline assignment: CDR1 MNHEY and CDR2 SMNVEV (reference sequence). CDR3 in DNA: TGTGCCAGCAGTACCCGACAGAACACTGAAGCTTTCTTT. Translated: CASSTRQNTEAFF.

The CDR3 DNA reads TGTGCCAGCAGCCAAGTTTCAGAGCAGTTCTTC. It is translated as CASSQVSEQFF. The J gene is TRBJ2-1, the V gene TRBV14; D not certain. The V gene's germline CDR1 is SGHDN and CDR2 FVKESK. V was shortened by 1 base and J by 10 bases, with 5 bases between the two germline ends. This CDR3 is 11 amino acids long.

V gene TRBV23-1 combines with J gene TRBJ1-3; unclear D gene. TRBV23-1 is known as an ORF, though its function is uncertain. The CDR3 is made up of 14 amino acids. Trimming stripped 1 base from V and 3 bases from J, with 7 bases between. CDR3 loop: CASSQLAFGNTIYF. The DNA of the CDR3 is TGCGCCAGCAGTCAATTGGCATTTGGAAACACCATATATTTT.

The genes are TRBV29-1 and TRBJ1-4, with 9 bases matching TRBD1. CDR1 and CDR2 (germline): SQVTM, ANQGSEA. V shed 5 bases and J 8 bases; nucleotides not matched to a gene: 6. This CDR3 spans 13 amino acids. The CDR3 DNA is TGCAGCGTTAGGACAGGGGTGAGAGAAAAACTGTTTTTT. Protein sequence: CSVRTGVREKLFF.

The chain joins TRBV7-2 to TRBJ1-5, with D perhaps matching TRBD1 (6 bases). V was pared by 2 bases and J by 3 bases, with 11 bases between. From germline, CDR1 is SGHTA and CDR2 FQGNSA. This CDR3 has 15 amino acids. The CDR3 nucleotides are TGTGCCAGCAGCTTATTCAGGGGCGTCAATCAGCCCCAGCATTTT. It specifies CASSLFRGVNQPQHF.

This chain joins TRBV28 and TRBJ1-5; D perhaps matches TRBD1 (5 bases). Germline CDR1 MDHEN, CDR2 SYDVKM. CDR3 length: 17 residues. V lost 6 bases, J lost 4 bases, and 22 bases lay in between. CDR3 sequence (DNA): TGTGCCAGCAGCCTAGCTCAGCGGGGGACCCAAAATCAGCCCCAGCATTTT. Its translation: CASSLAQRGTQNQPQHF.

The CDR3 region has the DNA TGTGCCAGCAGACTTAGCGGGAGGGCCTTGGATGAGCAGTTCTTC. It codes for CASRLSGRALDEQFF. The rearrangement joins TRBV6-5 to TRBJ2-1, with 11 positions matching TRBD2. CDR3 length: 15 residues. Trimming cost V 6 bases and J 8 bases; bases outside gene matches: 9. Germline-derived CDR1 and CDR2 are MNHEY and SVGAGI.

This clone was picked up one time. This chain uses TRBV28 with TRBJ2-3; TRBD1 matches 9 bases. This CDR3 is built from 15 residues. V trimming: 7 bases; J trimming: 3 bases; junction bases outside the gene matches: 8. In germline, CDR1 is MDHEN, CDR2 SYDVKM. The CDR3 DNA is TGTGCCAGCAACCCCTCGGGGACAGGGACAGATACGCAGTATTTT. This codes for CASNPSGTGTDTQYF.

The CDR3 nucleotides are TGTGCCAGCTCTGGACCGGGCCGCACAGATACGCAGTATTTT. Residues: CASSGPGRTDTQYF. This chain joins TRBV18 and TRBJ2-3, with D unclear. Germline CDR1 reads KGHSH; CDR2 reads LQKENI. The CDR3 sequence is 14 residues long. V lost 6 bases and J 1 base, leaving 11 bases between the germline ends.

The chain carries TRBV10-2 and TRBJ1-1, with 7 bases identical to TRBD1. Germline V lookup: CDR1 WSHSY, CDR2 SAAADI. This CDR3 has 15 residues. The junction had 9 bases not matched to a gene; V was cut back by 7 bases and J by 1 base. CDR3 bases: TGCGCCAGCAATCCGACACAGGGGACGAACACTGAAGCTTTCTTT. Its translation is CASNPTQGTNTEAFF.

The chain carries TRBV18 and TRBJ2-7; 15 bases fit TRBD2. The CDR3 has 15 residues. Germline loops: CDR1 KGHSH, CDR2 LQKENI. J lost 6 bases, V lost 4 bases, and 4 bases had no gene match. CDR3 sequence (DNA): TGTGCCAGCTCACACCCGGGACTAGCGGGAGGCGAGCAGTACTTC. Amino acid sequence: CASSHPGLAGGEQYF.

This clone has just one count. The CDR3 DNA reads TGTGCCAGCAGCTTACGAGGGGGGAACTATGGCTACACCTTC. It specifies CASSLRGGNYGYTF. This chain joins TRBV11-3 and TRBJ1-2, with D perhaps matching TRBD1 (6 bases). Germline CDR1 SGHNT, CDR2 YENEEA. This CDR3 region has 14 residues. V gave up 2 bases and J gave up 2 bases, with 9 bases separating them.